Listed here is a single T cell receptor beta chain. Generation of TCR cDNA used 5'RACE template switching (which added a universal primer site and UMIs). TCRdb independently ran MiXCR on the 5' RACE reads; one entry per CDR3 protein. The sample has approximately 85,000 distinct CDR3 sequences, about an eighth seen once. This CDR3 is built from 12 residues. Trimming left V 6 bases short and J 1 base short, with 6 bases between. Looked up from germline, CDR1 is MNHEY and CDR2 is SVGAGI. The data stem from a study of T cells after yellow fever vaccination. Findings of the study overall: Reappearance after the booster was observed for most primary-vaccination clones (roughly 95% CD4, around 90% CD8). The appearance of a small share of clonotypes in both CD4 and CD8 compartments was observed. The secondary response was weaker, and its peak arrived faster, on day 5 versus 15.

Here the sequenced sample was CD8+ T cells not binding an NS4B(214-222) dextramer, sorted from PBMCs, taken around 3 weeks after the first yellow fever vaccination. This chain connects TRBV6-5 to TRBJ1-1; D gene ambiguous. The clonotype was recovered from a man aged 18 to 35 who received the YFV17D yellow fever vaccine. CDR3 in amino acids: CASRGENTEAFF. CDR3 coding DNA: TGTGCCAGCAGGGGCGAGAACACTGAAGCTTTCTTT.